This TCR beta chain originates from a study of response to subunit inactivated influenza vaccine. General study results and limits: The authors suggested that few new T cells are recruited per seasonal influenza vaccination.

Points on this clonotype: Its specificity is not known.

Germline CDR1 reads DFQATT; CDR2 reads SNEGSKA (reference sequence). This CDR3 is built from 11 residues. Trimming pared 7 bases from V and 3 bases from J, leaving 10 bases between. Via MiXCR, TCRdb re-called the RT-PCR reads, giving one row per CDR3 protein. The data show more than 600,000 distinct CDR3 sequences, around 18% seen once. The sequence was obtained from a man aged 45 to 65 who received an inactivated influenza vaccine. This specimen was PBMCs from blood, taken roughly 5 days after vaccination. This rearrangement joins TRBV20-1 to TRBJ2-7; no definite D call. CDR3 sequence: CSVRLDYEQYF. CDR3 nucleotides: TGCAGTGTAAGGCTAGACTACGAGCAGTACTTC.